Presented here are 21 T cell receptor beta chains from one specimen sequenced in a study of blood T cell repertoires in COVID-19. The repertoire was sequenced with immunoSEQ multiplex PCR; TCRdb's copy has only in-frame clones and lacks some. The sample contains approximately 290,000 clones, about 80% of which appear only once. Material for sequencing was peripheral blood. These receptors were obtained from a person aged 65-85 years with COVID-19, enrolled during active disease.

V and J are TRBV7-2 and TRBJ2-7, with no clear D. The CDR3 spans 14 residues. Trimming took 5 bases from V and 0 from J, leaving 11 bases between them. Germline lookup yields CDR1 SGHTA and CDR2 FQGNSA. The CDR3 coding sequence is TGTGCCAGCAGCCCTAGTTTGGGCTCCTACGAGCAGTACTTC. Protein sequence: CASSPSLGSYEQYF.

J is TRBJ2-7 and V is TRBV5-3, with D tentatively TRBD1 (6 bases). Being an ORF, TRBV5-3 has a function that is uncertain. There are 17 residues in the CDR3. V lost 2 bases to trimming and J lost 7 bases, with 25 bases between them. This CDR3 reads CARSLTETGPNQGEQYF. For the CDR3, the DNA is TGTGCCAGAAGCTTAACAGAAACAGGCCCGAACCAGGGGGAGCAGTACTTC.

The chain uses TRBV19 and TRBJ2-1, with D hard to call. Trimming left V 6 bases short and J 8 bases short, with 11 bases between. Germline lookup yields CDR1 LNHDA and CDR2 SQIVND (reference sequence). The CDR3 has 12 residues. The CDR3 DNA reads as TGTGCCAGTAGCCCCCGTACGGATGAGCAGTTCTTC. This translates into CASSPRTDEQFF.

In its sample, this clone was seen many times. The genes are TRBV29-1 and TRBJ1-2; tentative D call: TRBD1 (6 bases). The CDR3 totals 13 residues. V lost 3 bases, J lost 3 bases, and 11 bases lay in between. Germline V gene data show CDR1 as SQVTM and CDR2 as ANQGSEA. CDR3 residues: CSVDGDTDYGYTF. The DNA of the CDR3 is TGCAGCGTTGATGGGGACACGGACTATGGCTACACCTTC.

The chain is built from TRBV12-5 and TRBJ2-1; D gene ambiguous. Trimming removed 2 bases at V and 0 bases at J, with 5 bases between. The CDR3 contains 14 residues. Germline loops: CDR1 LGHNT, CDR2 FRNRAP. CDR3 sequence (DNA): TGTGCTAGTGGTTTGACAGCCTCCTACAATGAGCAGTTCTTC. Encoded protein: CASGLTASYNEQFF.

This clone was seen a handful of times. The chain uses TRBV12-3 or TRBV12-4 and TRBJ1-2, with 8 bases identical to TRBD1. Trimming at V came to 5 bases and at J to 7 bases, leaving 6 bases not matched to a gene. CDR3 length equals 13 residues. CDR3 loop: CASSPDRELGYTF. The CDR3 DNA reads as TGTGCCAGCAGTCCGGACAGGGAGCTTGGCTACACCTTC.

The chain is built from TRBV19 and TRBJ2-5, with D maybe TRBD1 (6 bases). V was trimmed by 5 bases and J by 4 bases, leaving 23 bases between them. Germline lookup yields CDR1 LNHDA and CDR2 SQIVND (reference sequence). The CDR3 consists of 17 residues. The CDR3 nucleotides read TGTGCCAGTAGTCGTACGGTATTAGCGTGGGGGCGAGAGACCCAGTACTTC. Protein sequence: CASSRTVLAWGRETQYF.

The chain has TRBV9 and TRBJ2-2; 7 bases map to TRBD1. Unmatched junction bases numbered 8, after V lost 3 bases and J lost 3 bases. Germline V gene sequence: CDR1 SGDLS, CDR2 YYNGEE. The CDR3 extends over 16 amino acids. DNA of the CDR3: TGTGCCAGCAGCGAGAGGACAGGCGACTACACCGGGGAGCTGTTTTTT. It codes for CASSERTGDYTGELFF.

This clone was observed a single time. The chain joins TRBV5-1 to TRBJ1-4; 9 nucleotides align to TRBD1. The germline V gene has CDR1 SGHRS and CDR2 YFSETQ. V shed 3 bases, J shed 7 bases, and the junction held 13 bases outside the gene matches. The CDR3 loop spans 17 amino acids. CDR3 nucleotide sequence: TGCGCCAGCAGCTCTACACTACTAGGACAGGGGTCTGAAAAACTGTTTTTT. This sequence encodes CASSSTLLGQGSEKLFF.

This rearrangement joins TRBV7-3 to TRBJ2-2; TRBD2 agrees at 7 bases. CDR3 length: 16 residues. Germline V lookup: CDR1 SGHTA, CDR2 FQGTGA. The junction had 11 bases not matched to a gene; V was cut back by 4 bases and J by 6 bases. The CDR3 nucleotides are TGTGCCAGCAGCTCCACGGGGGGATCCGTCCCCGGGGAGCTGTTTTTT. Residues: CASSSTGGSVPGELFF.

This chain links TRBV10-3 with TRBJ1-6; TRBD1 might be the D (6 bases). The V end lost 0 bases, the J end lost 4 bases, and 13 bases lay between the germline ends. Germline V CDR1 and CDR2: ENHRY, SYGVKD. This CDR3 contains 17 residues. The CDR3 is CAISESMVGQYNSPLHF. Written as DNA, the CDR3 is TGTGCCATCAGTGAGTCGATGGTAGGACAGTATAATTCACCCCTCCACTTT.

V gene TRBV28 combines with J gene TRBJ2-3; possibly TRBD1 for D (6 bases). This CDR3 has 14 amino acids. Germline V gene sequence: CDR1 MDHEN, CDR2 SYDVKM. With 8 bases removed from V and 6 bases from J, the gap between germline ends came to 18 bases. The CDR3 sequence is CASPPPGHTDTQYF. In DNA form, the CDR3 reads TGTGCCAGCCCCCCGCCGGGACACACCGATACGCAGTATTTT.

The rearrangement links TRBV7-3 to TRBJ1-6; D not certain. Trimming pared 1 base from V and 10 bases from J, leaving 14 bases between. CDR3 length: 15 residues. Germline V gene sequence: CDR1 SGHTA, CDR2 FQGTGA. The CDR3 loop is CASSLIPGVESPLHF. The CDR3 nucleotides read TGTGCCAGCAGCTTAATACCCGGTGTGGAGTCACCCCTCCACTTT. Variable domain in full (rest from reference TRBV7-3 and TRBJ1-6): GAGVSQTPSNKVTEKGKYVELRCDPISGHTALYWYRQSLGQGPEFLIYFQGTGAADDSGLPNDRFFAVRPEGSVSTLKIQRTERGDSAVYLCASSLIPGVESPLHFGNGTRLTVT.

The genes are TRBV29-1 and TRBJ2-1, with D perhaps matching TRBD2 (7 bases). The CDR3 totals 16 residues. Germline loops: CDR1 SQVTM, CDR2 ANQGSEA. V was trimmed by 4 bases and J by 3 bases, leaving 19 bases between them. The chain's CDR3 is CSVVVRGQVGYNEQFF. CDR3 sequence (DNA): TGCAGCGTTGTCGTGCGGGGGCAGGTTGGCTACAATGAGCAGTTCTTC.

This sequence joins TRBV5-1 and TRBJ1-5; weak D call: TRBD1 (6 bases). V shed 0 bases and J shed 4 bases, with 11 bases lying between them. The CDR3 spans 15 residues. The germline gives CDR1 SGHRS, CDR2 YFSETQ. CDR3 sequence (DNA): TGCGCCAGCAGCTTGGATGGGACAACTAATCAGCCCCAGCATTTT. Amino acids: CASSLDGTTNQPQHF. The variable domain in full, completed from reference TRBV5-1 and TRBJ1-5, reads KAGVTQTPRYLIKTRGQQVTLSCSPISGHRSVSWYQQTPGQGLQFLFEYFSETQRNKGNFPGRFSGRQFSNSRSEMNVSTLELGDSALYLCASSLDGTTNQPQHFGDGTRLSIL.

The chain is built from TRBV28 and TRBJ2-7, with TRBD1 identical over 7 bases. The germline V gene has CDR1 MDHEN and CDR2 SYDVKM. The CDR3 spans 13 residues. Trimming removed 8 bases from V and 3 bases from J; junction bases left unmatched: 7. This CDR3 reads CASGKGQNYEQYF. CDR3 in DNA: TGTGCCAGCGGGAAGGGACAGAACTACGAGCAGTACTTC.

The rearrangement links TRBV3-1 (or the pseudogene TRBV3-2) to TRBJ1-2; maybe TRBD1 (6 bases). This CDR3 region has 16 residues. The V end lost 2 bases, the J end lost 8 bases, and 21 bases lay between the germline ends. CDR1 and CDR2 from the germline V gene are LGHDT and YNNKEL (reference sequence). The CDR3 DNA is TGTGCCAGCAGCCAACCCCCCCCACAGGGAAGTGGCGGCTACACCTTC. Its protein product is CASSQPPPQGSGGYTF.

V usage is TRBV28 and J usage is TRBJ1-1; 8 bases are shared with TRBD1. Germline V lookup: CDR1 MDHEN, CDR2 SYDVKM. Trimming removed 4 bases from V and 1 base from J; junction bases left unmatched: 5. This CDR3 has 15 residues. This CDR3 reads CASSSVDRGNTEAFF. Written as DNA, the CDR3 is TGTGCCAGCAGTTCCGTCGACAGGGGGAACACTGAAGCTTTCTTT.

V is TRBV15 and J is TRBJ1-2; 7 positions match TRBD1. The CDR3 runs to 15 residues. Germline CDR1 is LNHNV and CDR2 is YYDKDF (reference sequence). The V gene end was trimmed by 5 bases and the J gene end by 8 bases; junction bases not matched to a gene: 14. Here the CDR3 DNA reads TGTGCCACCAGCGCCAATACACAGGGGAAAAGGGGCTACACCTTC. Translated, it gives CATSANTQGKRGYTF.

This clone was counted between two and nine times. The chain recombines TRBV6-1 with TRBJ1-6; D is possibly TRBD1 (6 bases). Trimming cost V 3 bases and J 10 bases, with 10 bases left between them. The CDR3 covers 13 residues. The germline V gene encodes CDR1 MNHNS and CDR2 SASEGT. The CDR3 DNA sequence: TGTGCCAGCAGTGAGACAGGTGGATCACCCCTCCACTTT. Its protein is CASSETGGSPLHF.

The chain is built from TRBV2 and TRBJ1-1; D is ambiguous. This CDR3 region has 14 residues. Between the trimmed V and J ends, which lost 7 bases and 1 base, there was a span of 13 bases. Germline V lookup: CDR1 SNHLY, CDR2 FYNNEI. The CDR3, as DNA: TGTGCCAGCAAAGCGGGGTTAGGGAACACTGAAGCTTTCTTT. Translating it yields CASKAGLGNTEAFF.